These 13 T cell receptor beta chains came from one sample sequenced in a study of cytotoxic CD8 clonotypes in ibrutinib-treated CLL. Using immunoSEQ multiplex PCR, the repertoire was profiled, and TCRdb retains in-frame clones only, with some absent. The sample lists 140,000 to 150,000 clones; 70% to 80% were seen once. The source material was PBMCs, sampled after 24 months of ibrutinib treatment. These receptor sequences come from a human donor with chronic lymphocytic leukemia.

This rearrangement joins TRBV7-3 to TRBJ2-1; 11 positions agree with TRBD2. The CDR3 runs to 18 residues. V dropped 1 base and J dropped 0; count of bases not matched to a gene: 5. CDR1 SGHTA and CDR2 FQGTGA come from the germline V gene. CDR3 DNA sequence: TGTGCCAGCAGCTTAAGCGCCCTAGCGGGGGGCTCCTACAATGAGCAGTTCTTC. This translates into CASSLSALAGGSYNEQFF.

V is TRBV7-7 and J is TRBJ2-1; possible D gene TRBD2, 6 bases. From germline, CDR1 is SSHAT and CDR2 FNYEAQ (reference sequence). This CDR3 has 16 amino acids. The V gene lost 2 bases and the J gene lost 10 bases, with 21 bases spanning the gap. This CDR3 is CASSLSGGSGAREQFF. The CDR3 region has the DNA TGTGCCAGCAGCTTATCCGGAGGTAGCGGAGCAAGGGAGCAGTTCTTC.

A few counts support this clone. This rearrangement joins TRBV5-6 to TRBJ2-2; perhaps D is TRBD1 or TRBD2 (6 bases each). Trimming removed 4 bases at V and 3 bases at J, with 22 bases between. There are 18 residues in the CDR3. Looked up from germline, CDR1 is SGHDT and CDR2 is YYEEEE. The CDR3: CASSPRFGGPLDTGELFF. The CDR3 DNA reads as TGTGCCAGCAGCCCGCGTTTTGGGGGGCCTTTGGACACCGGGGAGCTGTTTTTT. The whole variable domain, filled in from reference TRBV5-6 and TRBJ2-2, reads DAGVTQSPTHLIKTRGQQVTLRCSPKSGHDTVSWYQQALGQGPQFIFQYYEEEERQRGNFPDRFSGHQFPNYSSELNVNALLLGDSALYLCASSPRFGGPLDTGELFFGEGSRLTVL.

This clone was found a few times. Within the sample, other DNA sequences also encode this same CDR3. The V call is TRBV18, the J call TRBJ2-7; the D gene could be TRBD1 or TRBD2 (6 bases each). Per germline, CDR1 KGHSH and CDR2 LQKENI. The CDR3 has 15 residues. Trimming stripped 2 bases from V and 0 bases from J, with 11 bases between. The CDR3: CASSPGGGASYEQYF. CDR3 coding DNA: TGTGCCAGCTCACCAGGAGGGGGAGCCTCCTACGAGCAGTACTTC.

This chain joins TRBV7-9 and TRBJ2-3, with D possibly matching TRBD2 (6 bases). The CDR3 is 15 residues long. Per the germline V gene, CDR1 is SEHNR and CDR2 is FQNEAQ (reference sequence). Deletions cut 3 bases from V and 3 bases from J, with 13 bases between. The CDR3 bases are TGTGCCAGCAGCTTGTCCAGCGGAGGGACAGATACGCAGTATTTT. Protein: CASSLSSGGTDTQYF.

This chain links TRBV6-1 with TRBJ1-5; weak D call: TRBD1 (6 bases). The CDR3 is 14 residues long. V shed 4 bases and J shed 4 bases, with 11 bases lying between them. Germline assignment: CDR1 MNHNS and CDR2 SASEGT. CDR3 residues: CASSGTAGNQPQHF. The CDR3 nucleotides are TGTGCCAGCAGTGGGACAGCCGGGAATCAGCCCCAGCATTTT.

This clone is a singleton in its sample. V gene TRBV5-6 combines with J gene TRBJ2-7, with TRBD1 matching 7 bases. J was trimmed by 2 bases and V by 4 bases; bases with no gene match: 9. The CDR3 runs 15 residues. Germline CDR1 and CDR2: SGHDT and YYEEEE. The CDR3 loop reads CASSPWVTGAYEQYF. CDR3 DNA sequence: TGTGCCAGCAGCCCCTGGGTTACAGGGGCCTACGAGCAGTACTTC.

The genes are TRBV4-2 and TRBJ1-2, with TRBD1 as a possible D gene (5 bases). Germline V lookup: CDR1 LGHNA, CDR2 YNFKEQ. The length of the CDR3 is 15 residues. V lost 3 bases and J lost 3, with 14 bases in between. CDR3 DNA sequence: TGTGCCAGCAGCCAGGCAAAAGGGACGTACTATGGCTACACCTTC. Translated: CASSQAKGTYYGYTF.

The chain uses TRBV6-5 and TRBJ2-7; 7 bases are a match to TRBD1. CDR1 and CDR2 (germline): MNHEY, SVGAGI. The CDR3 loop spans 12 amino acids. After removal of 10 bases from V and 3 bases from J, the junction contained 6 bases not matched to a gene. In DNA, the CDR3 is TGTGCCACGGGGACAGTCAACTACGAGCAGTACTTC. Translated, it gives CATGTVNYEQYF.

This chain joins TRBV6-5 and TRBJ1-6, with D unclear. Germline CDR1 MNHEY, CDR2 SVGAGI. Trimming took 4 bases from V and 0 from J, leaving 7 bases between them. CDR3 length: 15 residues. The CDR3 loop reads CASSFGSSYNSPLHF. The CDR3 nucleotides read TGTGCCAGCAGTTTCGGGAGCTCCTATAATTCACCCCTCCACTTT.

The chain uses TRBV7-2 and TRBJ1-3; D gene ambiguous. This CDR3 has 15 amino acids. V was pared by 5 bases and J by 0 bases, with 11 bases between. Germline CDR1 and CDR2: SGHTA and FQGNSA. This CDR3 is CASSPVATSGNTIYF. The CDR3 coding sequence is TGTGCCAGCAGCCCCGTAGCCACCTCTGGAAACACCATATATTTT.

The chain recombines TRBV12-5 with TRBJ2-7, with a tentative D call TRBD2 (6 bases). CDR3 length: 14 residues. Germline values: CDR1 LGHNT, CDR2 FRNRAP. V was clipped by 7 bases and J by 6 bases, with 19 bases between them. The CDR3 bases are TGTGCTAGTGCTGGGCCGGGGGAGGCGTGCGAGCAGTACTTC. Translating it yields CASAGPGEACEQYF.

Notes on this clone: Being one base from a much bigger clone, this may be a read error. The chain is built from TRBV11-1 and TRBJ2-5; D is ambiguous. The CDR3 has 11 residues. The ends were cut back, 3 bases at V and 5 bases at J, with 4 bases in the middle. The V gene's germline CDR1 is SGHAT and CDR2 FQDESV (reference sequence). DNA for the CDR3: TGTGCCAGCAGCTTTATGGAGACCCAGTACTTC. Amino acid sequence: CASSFMETQYF.